The clone carrying this T cell receptor (beta chain) occurred many times. The source of the sample is a study of Graves' ophthalmopathy and Graves' hyperthyroidism. Ophthalmopathy donors showed moderate-to-severe activity, CAS ≥3, NOSPECS ≥4 and a duration under 3 months. Thyroid ultrasound, orbital computed tomography, TRAb, serum thyroxine and clinical symptoms formed the basis of diagnosis. CDR1 GTSNPN and CDR2 SVGIG come from the germline V gene (reference sequence). This CDR3 region has 13 residues. V lost 3 bases, J lost 1 base, and 9 bases lay in between. Beta-chain TCR CDR3 regions were amplified from RNA transcripts. First-round RT-PCR with HTBI primers preceded a second-round multiplex PCR. Each CDR3 protein gets one entry after TCRdb re-called the multiplex PCR reads with MiXCR. The sample holds about 400,000 distinct CDR3 sequences; around 18% are singletons and the top ten take 1.6%.

Sequencing was performed on peripheral blood. The sequence was obtained from a woman aged 18-35 years with Graves' ophthalmopathy. The chain combines TRBV30 with TRBJ1-1; no firm D call. CDR3 in DNA: TGTGCCTGGAGCGGAGCGAGGAACACTGAAGCTTTCTTT. Its protein is CAWSGARNTEAFF.